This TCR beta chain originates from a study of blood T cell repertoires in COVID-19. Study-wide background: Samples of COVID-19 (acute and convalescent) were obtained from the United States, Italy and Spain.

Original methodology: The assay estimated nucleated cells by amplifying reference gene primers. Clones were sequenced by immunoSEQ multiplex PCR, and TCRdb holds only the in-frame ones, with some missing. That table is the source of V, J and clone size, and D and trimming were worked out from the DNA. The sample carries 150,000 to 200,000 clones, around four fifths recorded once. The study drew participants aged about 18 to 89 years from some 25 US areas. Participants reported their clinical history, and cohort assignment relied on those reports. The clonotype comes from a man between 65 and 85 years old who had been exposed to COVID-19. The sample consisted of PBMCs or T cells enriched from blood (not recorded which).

Here the CDR3 DNA reads TGTGCCAGCAGTTTACTGAGCGGGCGGGGTGAGCAGTTCTTC. This translates into CASSLLSGRGEQFF. The gene calls are TRBV28 and TRBJ2-1; TRBD2 might be the D (6 bases). The V end was cut by 2 bases, the J end by 9 bases, with 14 bases between. This CDR3 region has 14 residues. Germline V gene lookup returns CDR1 MDHEN and CDR2 SYDVKM.